This T cell receptor (beta chain) was sequenced during a study of OX40 agonist ivuxolimab in advanced cancers. On the study more broadly: Patients with prior anti-PD-1, anti-PD-L1 or anti-CTLA-4 therapy were eligible; less than 50% had some. Overall study results and limits: Doses of 0.1 to 3.0 mg/kg were accompanied by clonal expansion of CD4+ and CD8+ blood T cells by week 6.

On this clone itself: The antigen is undetermined.

The assay was immunoSEQ multiplex PCR, and TCRdb's table has in-frame clones only and misses some. The sample lists tens of thousands of clones, 75% to 90% seen once, with roughly 4.9% in the top ten. CDR1 is MNHEY and CDR2 is SVGAGI in the germline V gene. This CDR3 comprises 14 residues. Trimming took 2 bases from V and 1 from J; bases not matched to a gene: 1. V usage is TRBV6-5 and J usage is TRBJ2-7, with 8 bases fitting TRBD2. The starting material was CD4+ or CD8+ T cells sorted from blood, obtained in a trial of the OX40 agonist ivuxolimab. This clonotype was sampled from an adult with an advanced solid tumor such as melanoma, head and neck, liver or kidney cancer. CDR3 coding DNA: TGTGCCAGCAGTTACACGGGGGGGTCCTACGAGCAGTACTTC. The encoded protein is CASSYTGGSYEQYF.